What follows is one TCR beta chain and its context. These data originate in a study of blood T cell repertoires in COVID-19. V was cut by 4 bases and J by 0 bases, with 10 bases left in between. Germline V gene data show CDR1 as LGHDT and CDR2 as YNNKEL (reference sequence). The CDR3 totals 14 residues. Clones were sequenced by immunoSEQ multiplex PCR, and TCRdb holds only the in-frame ones, with some missing. The table has 35,000 to 55,000 clones, around 89% seen once. This receptor was obtained from a man between 65 and 85 years old with active COVID-19. The chain employs TRBV3-1 (or the pseudogene TRBV3-2) and TRBJ2-7; D not certain. The sample consisted of peripheral blood. The CDR3 sequence is CASSLRQVSYEQYF. Written as DNA, the CDR3 is TGTGCCAGCAGCCTTAGACAAGTCTCCTACGAGCAGTACTTC.